This T cell receptor beta chain was sequenced during a study of Ad26.COV2.S vaccination and SARS-CoV-2 variants. Background on the study: Donor was in the COV1001 Ad26.COV2.S trial arm. Study-wide results and caveats: Vaccine and placebo recipients had similar non-spike TCR breadth.

The treatment was: some 20 received Ad26.COV2.S at low or high dose, single or two shots; roughly 5 received placebo; per-sample allocation not given. Collection of samples fell on day 63 after the first vaccine or placebo injection. TCRdb's copy holds only in-frame clones and misses some; the assay was immunoSEQ multiplex PCR. This table holds around 450,000 clones, roughly nine tenths found once. Trimming removed 4 bases from V and 3 bases from J; junction bases left unmatched: 7. Germline CDR1 SGHDN, CDR2 FVKESK. CDR3 length equals 15 residues. On this clone: The antigen is unknown.

The sequence was obtained from a person aged 18-60 years who received the Ad26.COV2.S COVID-19 vaccine or a placebo. The sequencing here drew on peripheral blood, taken in a trial of Ad26.COV2.S vaccine versus placebo. The chain recombines TRBV14 with TRBJ1-1; 8 positions agree with TRBD1. CDR3 in DNA: TGTGCCAGCAGCCCATCGGGACAGGTGTACACTGAAGCTTTCTTT. Translated: CASSPSGQVYTEAFF. The full variable domain, completed using reference TRBV14 and TRBJ1-1, is EAGVTQFPSHSVIEKGQTVTLRCDPISGHDNLYWYRRVMGKEIKFLLHFVKESKQDESGMPNNRFLAERTGGTYSTLKVQPAELEDSGVYFCASSPSGQVYTEAFFGQGTRLTVV.